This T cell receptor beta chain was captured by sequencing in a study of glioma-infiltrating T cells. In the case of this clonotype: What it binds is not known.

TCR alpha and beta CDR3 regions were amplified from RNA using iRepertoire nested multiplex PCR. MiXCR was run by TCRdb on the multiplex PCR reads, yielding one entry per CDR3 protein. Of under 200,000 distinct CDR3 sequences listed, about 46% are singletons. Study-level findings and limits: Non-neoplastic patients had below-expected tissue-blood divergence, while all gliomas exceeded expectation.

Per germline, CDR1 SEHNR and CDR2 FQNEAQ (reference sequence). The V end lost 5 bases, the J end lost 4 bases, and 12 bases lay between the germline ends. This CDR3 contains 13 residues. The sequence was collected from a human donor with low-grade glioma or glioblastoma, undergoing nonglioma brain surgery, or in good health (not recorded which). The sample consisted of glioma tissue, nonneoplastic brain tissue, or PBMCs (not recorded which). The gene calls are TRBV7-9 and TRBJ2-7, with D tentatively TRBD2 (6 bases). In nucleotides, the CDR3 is TGTGCCAGCAGCCCCGGGGGAAGATACGAGCAGTACTTC. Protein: CASSPGGRYEQYF.